These 5 T cell receptor beta chains came from one sample sequenced in a study of identical twins. TCRdb reanalysed the 5' RACE reads using MiXCR and keeps one entry per CDR3 protein. The sample holds a few hundred thousand distinct CDR3 sequences, around an eighth seen once. These data were likewise used in another study, on yellow fever vaccine responses in identical twins.

The sequenced material came from CD4+ T cells sorted from blood. These receptors originate from a woman between 18 and 29 years old in good health.

This clonotype came up a few times. The rearrangement joins TRBV7-9 to TRBJ2-7; 10 bases are a match to TRBD1. CDR3 length: 14 amino acids. The ends lost 3 bases at V and 5 bases at J; junction bases unmatched: 4. CDR1 and CDR2 from the germline V gene are SEHNR and FQNEAQ (reference sequence). The CDR3 DNA sequence: TGTGCCAGCAGCTTCGGGACAGGGGTCCACGAGCAGTACTTC. Protein sequence: CASSFGTGVHEQYF.

The rearrangement joins TRBV27 to TRBJ2-1, with 8 nucleotides matching TRBD2. The junction had 13 bases not matched to a gene; V was cut back by 4 bases and J by 5 bases. In germline, CDR1 is MNHEY, CDR2 SMNVEV (reference sequence). The CDR3 totals 17 residues. The CDR3 DNA reads TGTGCCAGCAGTTCCACCTTAGCGGGATGGGGAAACAATGAGCAGTTCTTC. Encoded protein: CASSSTLAGWGNNEQFF.

This clonotype was seen ten or more times. The chain recombines TRBV29-1 with TRBJ2-5; D is perhaps TRBD2 (6 bases). Germline V gives CDR1 SQVTM, CDR2 ANQGSEA. Between the trimmed V and J ends, which lost 2 bases and 6 bases, there was a span of 13 bases. The CDR3 is 13 residues long. CDR3 DNA sequence: TGCAGCGTTGAAAGGGCGGGGACGAAGACCCAGTACTTC. It yields the protein CSVERAGTKTQYF.

This clonotype was seen more than once but under ten times. The CDR3 region has the DNA TGTGCCAGCAGTTCCCTGGACAGATACACCGGGGAGCTGTTTTTT. Residues: CASSSLDRYTGELFF. V and J are TRBV27 and TRBJ2-2, with D possibly matching TRBD1 (6 bases). CDR1 is MNHEY and CDR2 is SMNVEV in the germline V gene (reference sequence). Trimming took 4 bases from V and 3 from J, leaving 12 bases between them. CDR3 length: 15 residues.

This chain joins TRBV20-1 and TRBJ2-2, with D perhaps assigned TRBD1 or TRBD2 (5 bases each). V was pared by 5 bases and J by 4 bases, with 11 bases between. In germline, CDR1 is DFQATT, CDR2 SNEGSKA (reference sequence). The CDR3 runs to 13 residues. CDR3 in amino acids: CSAAWGPTGELFF. CDR3 DNA sequence: TGCAGTGCTGCGTGGGGACCCACCGGGGAGCTGTTTTTT.